This record covers a single TCR beta chain. The data originate from a study of T cell repertoires in cytomegalovirus infection. Trimming stripped 0 bases from V and 3 bases from J, with 12 bases between. The CDR3 extends over 17 amino acids. Germline values: CDR1 SGHTA, CDR2 FQGTGA. TCRdb independently ran MiXCR on the reads; one entry per CDR3 protein. The top ten hold about 13% of the sample, which has around 530,000 distinct CDR3 sequences, 26% seen once. The sequenced sample was PBMCs. The TCR was taken from a human donor in good health (CMV status not recorded). Some clones in this sample may be carry-over from other donors' samples. The chain recombines TRBV7-3 with TRBJ2-6; no reliable D call. The CDR3, as DNA: TGTGCCAGCAGCTTAACCGGCGTTGAAGGTGGGGCCAACGTCCTGACTTTC. Translating it yields CASSLTGVEGGANVLTF.